The present T cell receptor (beta chain) was sequenced within a study of blood T cell repertoires in COVID-19. Germline values: CDR1 LGHDT, CDR2 YNNKEL (reference sequence). The CDR3 has 12 amino acids. The germline V and J ends were trimmed by 4 bases and 1 base, with 5 bases remaining between them. The Seattle patients joined while their infection was active and were tracked longitudinally afterward. Produced via immunoSEQ multiplex PCR; TCRdb's table is partial and in-frame only. Of fewer than 700,000 clones listed, approximately 88% were seen once; the top ten hold roughly 7.3%. As concerns this clone: Other DNA sequences of this sample code for an identical CDR3.

The source material was peripheral blood. The receptor's source is a woman in her forties or fifties with COVID-19, enrolled during active disease. The V gene is TRBV3-1 (or the pseudogene TRBV3-2), the J gene TRBJ2-7; D is uncertain. CDR3 residues: CASSLVSYEQYF. CDR3 nucleotides: TGTGCCAGCAGCCTCGTTTCCTACGAGCAGTACTTC.